Below, 6 T cell receptor beta chains from the same sample are listed, as sequenced in a study of cytomegalovirus exposure and HLA in healthy donors. Researchers ran the PCR with 60 Vbeta and 13 Jbeta primers. Generated by immunoSEQ multiplex PCR, the TCRdb table keeps only in-frame clones and is missing some. This table has 110,000 to 150,000 clones, about 82% appearing once. Sequenced sample: PBMCs. These receptors were collected from a male donor in good health and CMV-seronegative.

The chain combines TRBV7-9 with TRBJ2-7, with TRBD2 identical over 7 bases. Germline loops: CDR1 SEHNR, CDR2 FQNEAQ (reference sequence). V lost 4 bases to trimming and J lost 1 base; unmatched junction nucleotides: 10. This CDR3 has 16 amino acids. CDR3: CASSSPKRGGSYEQYF. CDR3 bases: TGTGCCAGCAGCTCACCCAAGCGGGGAGGTTCCTACGAGCAGTACTTC. The full variable domain, in which reference TRBV7-9 and TRBJ2-7 provide the parts outside the CDR3, is DTGVSQNPRHKITKRGQNVTFRCDPISEHNRLYWYRQTLGQGPEFLTYFQNEAQLEKSRLLSDRFSAERPKGSFSTLEIQRTEQGDSAMYLCASSSPKRGGSYEQYFGPGTRLTVT.

This chain connects TRBV11-2 to TRBJ2-7; tentatively, D is TRBD1 (5 bases). The CDR3 is 13 amino acids. With 4 bases removed from V and 3 bases from J, the gap between germline ends came to 10 bases. Germline values: CDR1 SGHAT, CDR2 FQNNGV. CDR3 nucleotide sequence: TGTGCCAGCAGCTCAGGGAAATACTACGAGCAGTACTTC. This encodes CASSSGKYYEQYF.

The V gene is TRBV7-9, the J gene TRBJ2-7; 10 bases line up with TRBD1. With V trimmed by 5 bases and J by 2 bases, 6 bases remained unmatched. Germline loops: CDR1 SEHNR, CDR2 FQNEAQ (reference sequence). The CDR3 is made up of 15 amino acids. The CDR3: CASSQGQGKTYEQYF. Written as DNA, the CDR3 is TGTGCCAGCAGCCAGGGACAGGGGAAAACCTACGAGCAGTACTTC.

The chain links TRBV5-4 to TRBJ1-1; 8 nucleotides align to TRBD1. The germline gives CDR1 SGHNT, CDR2 YYREEE (reference sequence). The CDR3 length is 13 residues. V was pared by 10 bases and J by 0 bases, with 5 bases of the junction left unmatched. DNA of the CDR3: TGTGCCGGTAACAGGGGGGTGAACACTGAAGCTTTCTTT. Translated: CAGNRGVNTEAFF.

About this clone itself: This sample also contains other DNA sequences that code for the same CDR3. V is TRBV29-1 and J is TRBJ1-2; TRBD1 matches 7 bases. The CDR3 covers 14 residues. Germline V CDR1 and CDR2: SQVTM, ANQGSEA. Germline trimming cut 6 bases from V and 6 bases from J; bases unmatched to any gene: 13. CDR3 sequence reads: CSVQLTGKGDGYTF. CDR3 bases: TGCAGCGTGCAACTGACAGGGAAAGGTGATGGCTACACCTTC.

The chain uses TRBV2 and TRBJ1-2, with D perhaps matching TRBD1 (5 bases). V was shortened by 1 base and J by 6 bases, with 15 bases between the two germline ends. The germline V gene has CDR1 SNHLY and CDR2 FYNNEI. The CDR3 contains 15 residues. CDR3 coding DNA: TGTGCCAGCAGTGAAGGGGTTTCGGTGGGGCATGGCTACACCTTC. Translated, it gives CASSEGVSVGHGYTF.